Each of the 23 T cell receptor beta chains below was sequenced from the same sample in a study of control samples from healthy donors and cancer patients. Sequenced by immunoSEQ multiplex PCR; TCRdb stores in-frame clones only, minus some. The table records roughly 170,000 clones, almost 90% of them present only once. The sequenced sample was blood. The origin of the receptors is a woman aged 25 to 39 in good health.

The chain carries TRBV19 and TRBJ1-1, with D unclear. V was clipped by 3 bases and J by 0 bases, with 2 bases between them. This CDR3 has 12 amino acids. From germline, CDR1 is LNHDA and CDR2 SQIVND (reference sequence). The CDR3 DNA reads TGTGCCAGTAGTATGTTGAACACTGAAGCTTTCTTT. This gives the protein CASSMLNTEAFF.

CDR3 loop: CASSAEGGAGANVLTF. The CDR3 DNA reads TGTGCCAGCAGTGCGGAGGGGGGGGCCGGGGCCAACGTCCTGACTTTC. The rearrangement joins TRBV6-1 to TRBJ2-6; a weak D match, TRBD2 (7 bases). The length of the CDR3 is 16 residues. Deletions cut 4 bases from V and 4 bases from J, with 14 bases between. From germline, CDR1 is MNHNS and CDR2 SASEGT.

The chain's CDR3 is CATSGGPTSGANVLTF. The CDR3 DNA is TGTGCCACCAGTGGAGGACCGACCTCTGGGGCCAACGTCCTGACTTTC. The rearrangement uses TRBV24-1 and TRBJ2-6; D remains ambiguous. This CDR3 contains 16 residues. V shed 5 bases and J shed 0 bases, with 10 bases lying between them. Germline CDR1 reads KGHDR; CDR2 reads SFDVKD.

The gene calls are TRBV7-2 and TRBJ1-1, with TRBD1 as a possible D gene (6 bases). Per germline, CDR1 SGHTA and CDR2 FQGNSA. V shed 5 bases and J shed 1 base, with 17 bases lying between them. This CDR3 has 16 residues. CDR3 coding DNA: TGTGCCAGCAGCGATCCCGGGGGCAGGCCGAACACTGAAGCTTTCTTT. This gives the protein CASSDPGGRPNTEAFF.

To note about this clone: Other DNA sequences of this sample code for an identical CDR3. This chain joins TRBV4-1 and TRBJ2-3; no reliable D call. The CDR3 runs to 13 residues. Trimming cost V 1 base and J 6 bases, with 8 bases left between them. Per the germline V gene, CDR1 is MGHRA and CDR2 is YSYEKL. The CDR3 region is CASSQVLLDTQYF. CDR3 nucleotide sequence: TGCGCCAGCAGCCAAGTTCTGTTGGATACGCAGTATTTT.

V gene TRBV3-1 (or the pseudogene TRBV3-2) combines with J gene TRBJ2-1, with 8 nucleotides matching TRBD2. V lost 0 bases, J lost 15 bases, and 10 bases stayed unmatched. Germline V gene lookup returns CDR1 LGHDT and CDR2 YNNKEL (reference sequence). The CDR3 is 14 amino acids. The DNA of the CDR3 is TGTGCCAGCAGCCAAGATTGGGACGGGACTAGGTTGTTCTTC. It specifies CASSQDWDGTRLFF.

The rearrangement uses TRBV7-9 and TRBJ2-1; D gene ambiguous. Trimming took off 7 bases at V and 0 bases at J, with 10 bases between the two ends. The CDR3 runs 14 residues. Germline V gene sequence: CDR1 SEHNR, CDR2 FQNEAQ (reference sequence). CDR3 coding DNA: TGTGCCAGCACCCCCGGTCGCTCCTACAATGAGCAGTTCTTC. Its protein product is CASTPGRSYNEQFF.

In this sample, this clone turned up a few times. The V gene is TRBV7-9, the J gene TRBJ2-7; TRBD2 is a possible D gene (5 bases). The germline gives CDR1 SEHNR, CDR2 FQNEAQ (reference sequence). CDR3 length: 16 amino acids. Trimming cost V 0 bases and J 0 bases, with 12 bases left between them. This CDR3 is CASSLASGSGSYEQYV. CDR3 in DNA: TGTGCCAGCAGCTTAGCGTCGGGGAGCGGCTCCTACGAGCAGTACGTC.

V and J are TRBV9 and TRBJ1-1; D is perhaps TRBD1 (5 bases). The CDR3 contains 15 residues. Germline assignment: CDR1 SGDLS and CDR2 YYNGEE. The V end lost 0 bases, the J end lost 2 bases, and 11 bases lay between the germline ends. CDR3 sequence (DNA): TGTGCCAGCAGCGTAGTTGGTGGGGGAAACACTGAAGCTTTCTTT. Protein product: CASSVVGGGNTEAFF.

Worth noting for this clone: One junction end disagrees with the germline gene, perhaps due to a read error. CDR3 bases: TGTGCCAGTAGTGTAGAGCGGGCTGCCATGAACACTGAAGCTTTCTTT. Its translation: CASSVERAAMNTEAFF. The chain recombines TRBV19 with TRBJ1-1; D ambiguous. The germline V gene encodes CDR1 LNHDA and CDR2 SQIVND (reference sequence). The CDR3 extends over 16 amino acids.

This clone was counted between two and nine times. V and J are TRBV5-6 and TRBJ2-7; TRBD1 agrees at 7 bases. Germline V gene lookup returns CDR1 SGHDT and CDR2 YYEEEE. The CDR3 contains 15 residues. J gave up 5 bases and V 0 bases, and 8 bases lay outside the gene matches. CDR3 residues: CASSLESYRGHEQYV. Here the CDR3 DNA reads TGTGCCAGCAGCTTGGAATCGTACAGGGGCCACGAGCAGTACGTC.

Comments on this clone: Germline and junction disagree at one end, which may indicate a read error. V is TRBV2 and J is TRBJ1-2; D is uncertain. CDR1 is SNHLY, CDR2 FYNNEI, per germline. The CDR3 has 11 amino acids. Here the CDR3 reads CASSEGRTLSF. The CDR3 DNA reads TGTGCCAGCAGTGAAGGACGGACCCTCTCCTTC.

This sequence joins TRBV24-1 and TRBJ2-5; D gene ambiguous. Per germline, CDR1 KGHDR and CDR2 SFDVKD. Deletions cut 3 bases from V and 2 bases from J, with 6 bases between. CDR3 length: 13 amino acids. The CDR3 nucleotides are TGTGCCACCAGTGATCGGCAGCAAGAGACCCAGTACTTC. Translating it yields CATSDRQQETQYF.

The chain couples TRBV4-1 to TRBJ1-6; maybe TRBD1 (6 bases). CDR3 length: 15 amino acids. Looked up from germline, CDR1 is MGHRA and CDR2 is YSYEKL. The V end was cut by 0 bases, the J end by 5 bases, with 8 bases between. The CDR3 sequence is CASSQEAGDNSPLHF. Written as DNA, the CDR3 is TGCGCCAGCAGCCAAGAGGCAGGGGATAATTCACCCCTCCACTTT.

This sequence joins TRBV29-1 and TRBJ1-1, with 9 bases identical to TRBD1. V was pared by 3 bases and J by 0 bases, with 5 bases of the junction left unmatched. The V gene's germline CDR1 is SQVTM and CDR2 ANQGSEA. There are 15 residues in the CDR3. The CDR3 is CSVDGTGTMNTEAFF. In DNA form, the CDR3 reads TGCAGCGTTGACGGGACAGGGACGATGAACACTGAAGCTTTCTTT.

This chain links TRBV5-4 with TRBJ2-3; D may be TRBD1 (6 bases). Germline values: CDR1 SGHNT, CDR2 YYREEE (reference sequence). There are 16 residues in the CDR3. With 4 bases removed from V and 4 bases from J, the gap between germline ends came to 19 bases. CDR3 region: CASSLQRGSSPDTQYF. Here the CDR3 DNA reads TGTGCCAGCAGCCTCCAAAGGGGGAGTAGTCCAGATACGCAGTATTTT.

The rearrangement links TRBV24-1 to TRBJ2-3; D is unresolved. Germline V gene data show CDR1 as KGHDR and CDR2 as SFDVKD. The CDR3 is 10 residues long. The V and J ends lost 9 bases and 3 bases respectively, with 3 bases between them. The chain's CDR3 is CATGTDTQYF. Written as DNA, the CDR3 is TGTGCCACCGGGACAGATACGCAGTATTTT.

The J gene is TRBJ2-7, the V gene TRBV2, with a possible D match to TRBD2 (6 bases). Germline values: CDR1 SNHLY, CDR2 FYNNEI. The V end lost 10 bases, the J end lost 0 bases, and 19 bases lay between the germline ends. The CDR3 has 15 amino acids. The CDR3 loop is CATLRGQALSYEQYF. CDR3 DNA: TGTGCCACCCTGCGGGGCCAGGCCCTCTCCTACGAGCAGTACTTC.

This clone appeared a single time. This chain uses TRBV10-2 with TRBJ2-5, with 13 nucleotides matching TRBD2. CDR3 size: 17 residues. From germline, CDR1 is WSHSY and CDR2 SAAADI. V gave up 5 bases and J gave up 4 bases; unmatched junction bases: 10. CDR3 in amino acids: CASSRLGLAGAPETQYF. The CDR3 DNA is TGCGCCAGCAGTCGACTCGGACTAGCGGGAGCCCCAGAGACCCAGTACTTC.

Only one count was recorded for this clone. V and J are TRBV6-4 and TRBJ1-2; no clear D gene. The CDR3 is 10 residues long. Trimming stripped 9 bases from V and 7 bases from J, with 9 bases between. The germline V gene encodes CDR1 MRHNA and CDR2 SNTAGT. CDR3 DNA: TGTGCCAGTAGAGAGGGTGGCTACACCTTC. This gives the protein CASREGGYTF.

V and J are TRBV9 and TRBJ2-3, with TRBD2 identical over 7 bases. This CDR3 has 16 amino acids. The germline V gene encodes CDR1 SGDLS and CDR2 YYNGEE. Trimming took 4 bases from V and 0 from J; bases not matched to a gene: 8. CDR3 amino acids: CASSLGTTSSTDTQYF. The CDR3 coding sequence is TGTGCCAGCAGCCTGGGGACTACCTCTAGCACAGATACGCAGTATTTT.

This clone is a singleton in its sample. J is TRBJ1-1 and V is TRBV5-1; D is ambiguous. Deletions cut 0 bases from V and 6 bases from J, with 9 bases between. Germline lookup yields CDR1 SGHRS and CDR2 YFSETQ. The CDR3 has 13 residues. The DNA for the CDR3 is TGCGCCAGCAGCTTGGGGGGTTTTTCTGAAGCTTTCTTT. Translation gives CASSLGGFSEAFF.

This rearrangement joins TRBV2 to TRBJ2-7, with D possibly matching TRBD1 (6 bases). With 3 bases removed from V and 5 bases from J, the gap between germline ends came to 14 bases. CDR3 length: 14 residues. Germline CDR1 reads SNHLY; CDR2 reads FYNNEI. CDR3 DNA: TGTGCCAGCAGTGAGAGGTGGGCAGGGGACGAGCAGTACGTC. Protein: CASSERWAGDEQYV.